These 8 T cell receptor beta chains share one sample of origin, sequenced in a study of OX40 agonist ivuxolimab in advanced cancers. Data came from immunoSEQ multiplex PCR; TCRdb stores just in-frame clones and leaves some out. Found here are 60,000 or so clones, approximately 92% of them singletons; the top ten hold 9.5% to 15%. The source was CD4+ or CD8+ T cells sorted from blood, collected in a trial of the OX40 agonist ivuxolimab. These receptors all come from an adult with an advanced solid tumor such as melanoma, head and neck, liver or kidney cancer.

The V gene is TRBV9, the J gene TRBJ2-7; D possibly corresponds to TRBD1 (6 bases). Trimming stripped 0 bases from V and 2 bases from J, with 9 bases between. From germline, CDR1 is SGDLS and CDR2 YYNGEE. The CDR3 loop spans 14 amino acids. The CDR3 nucleotides are TGTGCCAGCAGCGTAGAGGGGGTACCCTACGAGCAGTACTTC. Its translation: CASSVEGVPYEQYF.

This clone occurred once. The genes are TRBV27 and TRBJ2-7; unclear D gene. V gave up 2 bases and J gave up 5 bases, with 13 bases separating them. This CDR3 has 14 amino acids. Per germline, CDR1 MNHEY and CDR2 SMNVEV (reference sequence). CDR3 DNA sequence: TGTGCCAGCAGTTTACGACATAGTGTCGACGAGCAGTACTTC. Translation: CASSLRHSVDEQYF.

The V and J genes are TRBV6-6 and TRBJ2-5, with D hard to call. The germline V and J ends were trimmed by 6 bases and 5 bases, with 7 bases remaining between them. The CDR3 is 11 residues long. The germline V gene has CDR1 MNHNY and CDR2 SVGAGI (reference sequence). CDR3 sequence (DNA): TGTGCCAGCAGACAAGGGGAGACCCAGTACTTC. It codes for CASRQGETQYF.

The J gene is TRBJ2-7, the V gene TRBV19; D is ambiguous. V gave up 5 bases and J gave up 3 bases, with 8 bases separating them. This CDR3 spans 12 amino acids. Germline values: CDR1 LNHDA, CDR2 SQIVND (reference sequence). This CDR3 is CASSPPGYEQYF. CDR3 bases: TGTGCCAGTAGTCCGCCAGGCTACGAGCAGTACTTC.

This clone appeared a few times. CDR3 residues: CASSPGASYGYTF. The CDR3 DNA is TGTGCCAGCAGTCCCGGGGCGTCCTATGGCTACACCTTC. The rearrangement links TRBV27 to TRBJ1-2; D may be TRBD1 (5 bases). V was shortened by 5 bases and J by 4 bases, with 11 bases between the two germline ends. CDR3 length: 13 amino acids. Germline V gene lookup returns CDR1 MNHEY and CDR2 SMNVEV (reference sequence).

The chain joins TRBV29-1 to TRBJ1-2, with D perhaps TRBD1 (6 bases). CDR1 and CDR2 (germline): SQVTM, ANQGSEA. V lost 5 bases to trimming and J lost 8 bases, with 15 bases between them. The CDR3 is 12 amino acids. CDR3 coding DNA: TGCAGCGTTCCAAGGGGGGCGCGGGGCTACACCTTC. This translates into CSVPRGARGYTF. Using reference TRBV29-1 and TRBJ1-2 for the parts outside the CDR3, the full variable domain is SAVISQKPSRDICQRGTSLTIQCQVDSQVTMMFWYRQQPGQSLTLIATANQGSEATYESGFVIDKFPISRPNLTFSTLTVSNMSPEDSSIYLCSVPRGARGYTFGSGTRLTVV.

V gene TRBV9 combines with J gene TRBJ2-3; no definite D call. The CDR3 runs to 12 residues. Germline loops: CDR1 SGDLS, CDR2 YYNGEE. Deletions cut 5 bases from V and 3 bases from J, with 7 bases between. CDR3 protein: CASSFGTDTQYF. The CDR3 DNA reads as TGTGCCAGCAGTTTCGGGACAGATACGCAGTATTTT.

The V and J genes are TRBV9 and TRBJ2-1; 9 bases fit TRBD2. Per the germline V gene, CDR1 is SGDLS and CDR2 is YYNGEE. This CDR3 region has 18 residues. The trim removed 0 bases at V and 6 bases at J, leaving 13 bases unmatched. The CDR3 is CASSVVRSASGGTNEQFF. The CDR3 DNA reads TGTGCCAGCAGCGTAGTTCGGTCAGCGAGCGGGGGGACCAATGAGCAGTTCTTC.